This TCR beta chain comes out of a study of cytomegalovirus exposure and HLA in healthy donors. General study points: Under in vitro conditions, three CMV-associated chains were confirmed as specific for CMV antigens. Relative to the roughly 690-donor mean, N-insertions were reportedly fewer in an Asian-associated ancestry cluster in a later analysis. Many donors carried some public TCRs, although rarity characterized most TCR sequences. After further analysis at a later stage, 16,951 TCR beta sequences were associated with HLA alleles at 0.05 false discovery rate.

This PCR relied on a set of 60 Vbeta primers and 13 Jbeta primers. Produced via immunoSEQ multiplex PCR; TCRdb's table is partial and in-frame only. This table has about 300,000 clones, about nine tenths appearing once. V lost 5 bases and J lost 7, with 9 bases in between. The CDR3 is 12 amino acids. Germline lookup yields CDR1 SNHLY and CDR2 FYNNEI. In regard to this clone: The target antigen is unknown.

The source material was PBMCs. The rearrangement uses TRBV2 and TRBJ2-1, with a possible D match to TRBD2 (5 bases). The TCR was taken from a man in his forties or fifties in good health and CMV-seropositive. This chain's CDR3 is CASSLLANEQFF. Written as DNA, the CDR3 is TGTGCCAGCAGTCTCCTAGCTAATGAGCAGTTCTTC.